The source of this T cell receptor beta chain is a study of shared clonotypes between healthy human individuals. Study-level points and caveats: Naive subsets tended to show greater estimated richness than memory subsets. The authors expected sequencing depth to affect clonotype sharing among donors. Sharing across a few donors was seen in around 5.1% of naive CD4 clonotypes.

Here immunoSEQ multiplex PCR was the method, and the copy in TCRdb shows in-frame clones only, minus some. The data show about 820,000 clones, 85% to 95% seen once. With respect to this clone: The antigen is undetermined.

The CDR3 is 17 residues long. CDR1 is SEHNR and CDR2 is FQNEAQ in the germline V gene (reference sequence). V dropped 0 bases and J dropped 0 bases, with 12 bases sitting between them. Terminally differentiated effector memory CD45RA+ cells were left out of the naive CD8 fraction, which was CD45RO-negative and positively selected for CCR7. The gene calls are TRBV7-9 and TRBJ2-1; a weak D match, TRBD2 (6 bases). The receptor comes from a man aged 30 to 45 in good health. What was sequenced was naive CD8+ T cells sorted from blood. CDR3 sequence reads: CASSLADVGSSYNEQFF. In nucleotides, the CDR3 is TGTGCCAGCAGCTTAGCGGACGTCGGGAGCTCCTACAATGAGCAGTTCTTC.